The 27 T cell receptor beta chains in this list originate from one sample, sequenced in a study of regulatory T cells in long-lasting Graves disease. The time point was: newly diagnosed GD, antithyroid drugs for less than 3 months. The TCR library was made from RNA extracted from PBMCs. Investigators prepared the TCR beta libraries by applying iRepertoire HTBI primers and Arm-PCR of CDR3 regions. TCRdb redid the calling of the multiplex PCR reads with MiXCR, one entry per CDR3 protein. The table records about 440,000 distinct CDR3 sequences, 14% to 15% of them present only once. The data were also submitted as part of a second study, on T cells in Graves' hyperthyroidism and ophthalmopathy.

The sequencing here drew on peripheral blood mononuclear cells (PBMCs), taken at new diagnosis, from a patient treated with antithyroid drugs. These receptors were obtained from a woman aged 30 to 39 with Graves disease.

The V gene is TRBV14, the J gene TRBJ2-7; the D is unclear. Trimming took 1 base from V and 4 from J, leaving 8 bases between them. This CDR3 is 13 amino acids long. Germline V gives CDR1 SGHDN, CDR2 FVKESK. In DNA form, the CDR3 reads TGTGCCAGCAGCCAAGTCTTCAAGTACGAGCAGTACTTC. Encoded protein: CASSQVFKYEQYF.

This clonotype was counted many times. The chain employs TRBV11-2 and TRBJ2-7; D possibly uses TRBD1 or TRBD2 (7 bases each). Germline values: CDR1 SGHAT, CDR2 FQNNGV. Trimming left V 0 bases short and J 5 bases short, with 17 bases between. CDR3 length: 16 amino acids. The CDR3: CASSLEGAGDRDEQYF. In nucleotides, the CDR3 is TGTGCCAGCAGCTTAGAGGGTGCGGGAGACAGGGACGAGCAGTACTTC. The complete variable domain, with remaining parts taken from reference TRBV11-2 and TRBJ2-7, reads EAGVAQSPRYKIIEKRQSVAFWCNPISGHATLYWYQQILGQGPKLLIQFQNNGVVDDSQLPKDRFSAERLKGVDSTLKIQPAKLEDSAVYLCASSLEGAGDRDEQYFGPGTRLTVT.

This clonotype was found many times. CDR3 amino acids: CASLGLASYNEQFF. The CDR3 DNA is TGTGCCAGCCTCGGACTAGCGTCCTACAATGAGCAGTTCTTC. This chain joins TRBV2 and TRBJ2-1, with 9 bases matching TRBD2. The CDR3 extends over 14 amino acids. Germline V gene data show CDR1 as SNHLY and CDR2 as FYNNEI. The trim removed 8 bases at V and 1 base at J, leaving 3 bases unmatched.

The chain combines TRBV5-1 with TRBJ2-7; 7 nucleotides line up with TRBD2. This CDR3 has 17 residues. The germline gives CDR1 SGHRS, CDR2 YFSETQ. The ends lost 2 bases at V and 3 bases at J; junction bases unmatched: 14. CDR3: CASSFSSGRGYFYEQYF. In DNA, the CDR3 is TGCGCCAGCAGCTTTTCTTCAGGGAGGGGATACTTCTACGAGCAGTACTTC.

This clonotype has a count of ten or more. J is TRBJ1-6 and V is TRBV6-1; D is perhaps TRBD1 (5 bases). V lost 6 bases, J lost 6 bases, and 15 bases lay in between. The CDR3 consists of 15 residues. Germline V lookup: CDR1 MNHNS, CDR2 SASEGT. The DNA for the CDR3 is TGTGCCAGCAGGAATTCGGGACGGCCTAATTCACCCCTCCACTTT. It encodes CASRNSGRPNSPLHF.

The chain has TRBV6-1 and TRBJ2-5; a weak D match, TRBD1 (6 bases). Germline values: CDR1 MNHNS, CDR2 SASEGT. The germline V and J ends were trimmed by 8 bases and 7 bases, with 26 bases remaining between them. The CDR3 is 16 amino acids. The CDR3 loop reads CASSEPGQIRKGTQYF. DNA of the CDR3: TGTGCCAGCTCAGAGCCGGGACAAATCAGGAAAGGGACCCAGTACTTC.

V usage is TRBV5-1 and J usage is TRBJ2-3; 10 bases agree with TRBD2. The CDR3 length is 16 residues. Trimming at V came to 2 bases and at J to 4 bases, leaving 7 bases not matched to a gene. CDR1 and CDR2 (germline): SGHRS, YFSETQ. The CDR3 reads CASSFVASGRPDTQYF. For the CDR3, the DNA is TGCGCCAGCAGCTTTGTTGCTAGCGGGAGACCAGATACGCAGTATTTT. The variable domain in full, with the rest retrieved from reference TRBV5-1 and TRBJ2-3, is KAGVTQTPRYLIKTRGQQVTLSCSPISGHRSVSWYQQTPGQGLQFLFEYFSETQRNKGNFPGRFSGRQFSNSRSEMNVSTLELGDSALYLCASSFVASGRPDTQYFGPGTRLTVL.

This clonotype was seen many times. The rearrangement uses TRBV12-3 or TRBV12-4 and TRBJ2-1; 8 bases agree with TRBD2. With V trimmed by 11 bases and J by 4 bases, 7 bases remained unmatched. The CDR3 is made up of 13 amino acids. CDR3 residues: CASKASGYNEQFF. The CDR3 DNA reads as TGTGCCTCAAAGGCTAGCGGGTACAATGAGCAGTTCTTC.

This clonotype appeared a few times. V and J are TRBV11-2 and TRBJ2-1; D could derive from TRBD1 or TRBD2 (5 bases each). The CDR3 length is 15 residues. Trimming took off 5 bases at V and 5 bases at J, with 16 bases between the two ends. The germline gives CDR1 SGHAT, CDR2 FQNNGV. The CDR3 nucleotides read TGTGCCAGCAGCCTTTTGGCCGTGGGGGACAATGAGCAGTTCTTC. As protein: CASSLLAVGDNEQFF.

This clonotype turned up a few times. The rearrangement joins TRBV20-1 to TRBJ1-1; possible D gene TRBD1, 6 bases. V was pared by 2 bases and J by 10 bases, with 20 bases between. The length of the CDR3 is 14 residues. Germline assignment: CDR1 DFQATT and CDR2 SNEGSKA (reference sequence). DNA of the CDR3: TGCAGTGCTAGACCCCAAAGGGGGGAGGTTGGAGCTTTCTTT. As protein: CSARPQRGEVGAFF.

This clonotype was observed at least ten times. This sequence joins TRBV7-8 and TRBJ2-3, with D hard to call. The length of the CDR3 is 17 residues. With 5 bases removed from V and 2 bases from J, the gap between germline ends came to 20 bases. Germline assignment: CDR1 SGHVS and CDR2 FQNEAQ. The CDR3 DNA reads as TGTGCCAGCAGCCCGTCCCCTCCCCCAGCGTCCACAGATACGCAGTATTTT. Its protein is CASSPSPPPASTDTQYF.

This clonotype was counted at least ten times. This chain uses TRBV7-9 with TRBJ2-3; 10 nucleotides line up with TRBD2. CDR1 and CDR2 (germline): SEHNR, FQNEAQ (reference sequence). This CDR3 comprises 19 residues. Unmatched junction bases numbered 20, after V lost 5 bases and J lost 6 bases. The CDR3 reads CASSPTGDGAGGPWDTQYF. The CDR3 bases are TGTGCCAGCAGCCCGACAGGGGACGGAGCGGGAGGGCCGTGGGATACGCAGTATTTT. Looking up the rest from reference TRBV7-9 and TRBJ2-3 gives the full variable domain: DTGVSQNPRHKITKRGQNVTFRCDPISEHNRLYWYRQTLGQGPEFLTYFQNEAQLEKSRLLSDRFSAERPKGSFSTLEIQRTEQGDSAMYLCASSPTGDGAGGPWDTQYFGPGTRLTVL.

The rearrangement joins TRBV7-8 to TRBJ2-4; 11 positions match TRBD2. The CDR3 sequence is 16 residues long. J was trimmed by 8 bases and V by 5 bases; bases with no gene match: 11. CDR1 SGHVS and CDR2 FQNEAQ come from the germline V gene. CDR3 sequence: CASSLKTSGKGDIQYF. DNA for the CDR3: TGTGCCAGCAGCCTGAAGACTAGCGGGAAAGGTGACATTCAGTACTTC.

This clonotype was recorded at least ten times. The chain combines TRBV12-3 or TRBV12-4 with TRBJ2-3; D is uncertain. CDR3 size: 17 residues. V shed 6 bases and J shed 0 bases, with 19 bases lying between them. The CDR3 protein is CASSPPPVGSSTDTQYF. The DNA of the CDR3 is TGTGCCAGCAGCCCTCCCCCGGTGGGATCTAGCACAGATACGCAGTATTTT.

This clonotype was observed many times. The chain carries TRBV6-5 and TRBJ1-1, with D maybe TRBD1 (6 bases). Germline CDR1 MNHEY, CDR2 SVGAGI. V was trimmed by 0 bases and J by 1 base, leaving 9 bases between them. This CDR3 region has 15 residues. This CDR3 reads CASSYSTRGNTEAFF. CDR3 nucleotide sequence: TGTGCCAGCAGTTACTCGACCAGGGGGAACACTGAAGCTTTCTTT.

This clonotype was detected only a few times. The chain couples TRBV6-1 to TRBJ2-2; 12 positions match TRBD2. V shed 6 bases and J 7 bases; nucleotides not matched to a gene: 6. This CDR3 contains 15 residues. From germline, CDR1 is MNHNS and CDR2 SASEGT. The DNA for the CDR3 is TGTGCCAGCAGCAGACTAGCGGGAGAGATCGGGGAGCTGTTTTTT. Amino acid sequence: CASSRLAGEIGELFF.

With regard to this clonotype: This could be a read error, since a much larger clone is one nucleotide away. The gene calls are TRBV6-4 and TRBJ2-1, with 11 bases fitting TRBD2. Trimming at V came to 6 bases and at J to 7 bases, leaving 5 bases not matched to a gene. The CDR3 covers 14 residues. The germline V gene encodes CDR1 MRHNA and CDR2 SNTAGT. DNA of the CDR3: TGTGCCAGCAGCCAGACTAGCGGGATTAATGAGCAGTTCTTC. Its translation: CASSQTSGINEQFF.

This clonotype was counted at least ten times. V is TRBV9 and J is TRBJ2-3; D is undetermined. The V gene's germline CDR1 is SGDLS and CDR2 YYNGEE. This CDR3 has 12 residues. V was pared by 0 bases and J by 5 bases, with 4 bases between. The CDR3 spells CASSVDGDTQYF. The CDR3 DNA sequence: TGTGCCAGCAGCGTAGACGGAGATACGCAGTATTTT. The full variable domain, rest sourced from reference TRBV9 and TRBJ2-3, is DSGVTQTPKHLITATGQRVTLRCSPRSGDLSVYWYQQSLDQGLQFLIQYYNGEERAKGNILERFSAQQFPDLHSELNLSSLELGDSALYFCASSVDGDTQYFGPGTRLTVL.

This clonotype has a handful of counts. Given a much more abundant clone one base away, this may be a read error. V is TRBV30 and J is TRBJ2-3, with no clear D. This CDR3 comprises 15 residues. The V gene's germline CDR1 is GTSNPN and CDR2 SVGIG (reference sequence). The CDR3 nucleotides read TGTGCCTGGAGTAGGGCAGAGACAACCACAGATACGCGGTATTTT. This gives the protein CAWSRAETTTDTRYF.

The CDR3 DNA is TGTGCCAGCGGGGGGGTCTCCTACGAGCAGTACTTC. Translation gives CASGGVSYEQYF. The J gene is TRBJ2-7, the V gene TRBV6-2 or TRBV6-3; 7 nucleotides align to TRBD2. V lost 8 bases to trimming and J lost 0 bases; unmatched junction nucleotides: 1. This CDR3 has 12 amino acids. Germline V gene lookup returns CDR1 MNHEY and CDR2 SVGEGT.

This clonotype was counted at least ten times. The rearrangement joins TRBV5-6 to TRBJ1-1; D may be TRBD1 (5 bases). The germline V gene has CDR1 SGHDT and CDR2 YYEEEE. The germline V and J ends were trimmed by 4 bases and 4 bases, with 11 bases remaining between them. This CDR3 has 13 residues. The CDR3: CASSPRGGTEAFF. The CDR3 DNA reads TGTGCCAGCAGCCCACGGGGGGGCACTGAAGCTTTCTTT.

The chain carries TRBV7-9 and TRBJ2-5; 7 bases map to TRBD1. Germline CDR1 and CDR2: SEHNR and FQNEAQ (reference sequence). V trimming: 5 bases; J trimming: 1 base; junction bases outside the gene matches: 4. The CDR3 consists of 14 residues. CDR3 sequence (DNA): TGTGCCAGCAGCGTGGGACAGAGCCAAGAGACCCAGTACTTC. This gives the protein CASSVGQSQETQYF.

This clonotype was found many times. The gene calls are TRBV12-3 or TRBV12-4 and TRBJ1-4; perhaps TRBD1 as D (5 bases). The CDR3 loop spans 13 amino acids. The V end was cut by 5 bases, the J end by 10 bases, with 14 bases between. In DNA, the CDR3 is TGTGCCAGCAGTGAACTGACAGTCGGAAAACTGTTTTTT. Translating it yields CASSELTVGKLFF.

This clonotype has a count of ten or more. This chain connects TRBV6-1 to TRBJ1-1; possible D gene TRBD1, 6 bases. There are 12 residues in the CDR3. V lost 3 bases and J lost 11, with 13 bases in between. CDR1 is MNHNS and CDR2 is SASEGT in the germline V gene. The DNA of the CDR3 is TGTGCCAGCAGTGAGATCAGGGGCGAGGCTTTCTTT. This codes for CASSEIRGEAFF.

This clonotype was counted only a few times. The chain recombines TRBV6-2 or TRBV6-3 with TRBJ1-5; 8 bases align to TRBD1. The length of the CDR3 is 14 residues. CDR1 and CDR2 (germline): MNHEY, SVGEGT. V was pared by 6 bases and J by 4 bases, with 5 bases of the junction left unmatched. The CDR3 nucleotides read TGTGCCAGCAGCCCAGGGGGCCAAAATCAGCCCCAGCATTTT. This codes for CASSPGGQNQPQHF.

This clonotype was seen repeatedly, ten times or more. The genes are TRBV27 and TRBJ2-3; D possibly corresponds to TRBD2 (5 bases). The CDR3 covers 16 residues. Germline assignment: CDR1 MNHEY and CDR2 SMNVEV (reference sequence). Deletions cut 3 bases from V and 4 bases from J, with 17 bases between. CDR3 in DNA: TGTGCCAGCAGTTTCCGAACCCCCGGGGAGCCAGATACGCAGTATTTT. It encodes CASSFRTPGEPDTQYF.

This clonotype was seen repeatedly, ten times or more. The chain joins TRBV20-1 to TRBJ2-7, with TRBD2 identical over 8 bases. Trimming at V came to 7 bases and at J to 4 bases, leaving 6 bases not matched to a gene. The CDR3 is 12 amino acids. Germline CDR1 is DFQATT and CDR2 is SNEGSKA (reference sequence). The CDR3 coding sequence is TGCAGTGTACTAGCGGATAAGTACGAGCAGTACTTC. It encodes CSVLADKYEQYF.